The present T cell receptor (beta chain) was sequenced within a study of blood T cell repertoires in COVID-19. Study at large: Sites in the United States, Italy and Spain provided acute and convalescent COVID-19 samples. Sources were T cells, B-cell-depleted T cells, or PBMCs; the material itself was cDNA or gDNA.

Original methodology: Nucleated cell number was recorded as an estimate derived from reference gene primer amplification. Some clones are missing from TCRdb's copy, which holds only in-frame ones; the method was immunoSEQ multiplex PCR. V, J and clone size were drawn from that table, and D and trimming were deduced from the DNA. The sample shows a few hundred thousand clones, approximately 88% of them seen only once. The CDR3 runs to 16 residues. Germline trimming cut 7 bases from V and 3 bases from J; bases unmatched to any gene: 14. Germline V gives CDR1 ENHRY, CDR2 SYGVKD. The receptor's source is a man aged 35 to 55 with acute or convalescent COVID-19. Material: peripheral blood. This sequence joins TRBV10-3 and TRBJ1-2; TRBD1 matches 7 bases. The chain's CDR3 is CAITPDPDRAHYGYTF. The CDR3 coding sequence is TGTGCCATCACCCCAGACCCCGACAGGGCACACTATGGCTACACCTTC.